The next 27 T cell receptor beta chains were all read from a single sample in a study of post-analysis software for immune sequencing data. The antigens these receptors bind are not known. Study results and caveats: TRBV segments more frequent in patients than in controls numbered five and included TRBV5-6, TRBV5-1 and TRBV20-1.

Built from TCR beta cDNA, the libraries had unique molecular identifiers in them. TCRdb recomputed calls from the PCR reads with MiXCR, one row per CDR3 protein. Of about 770,000 distinct CDR3 sequences listed, under 60% are singletons. The sample was blood. The receptors here all came from a girl aged 10-17 years with multiple sclerosis.

This chain connects TRBV18 to TRBJ1-5, with TRBD1 as a possible D gene (6 bases). Trimming cost V 5 bases and J 6 bases, with 17 bases left between them. The CDR3 loop spans 15 amino acids. The germline V gene has CDR1 KGHSH and CDR2 LQKENI. CDR3 sequence: CASSSLHEGGQPQHF. Here the CDR3 DNA reads TGTGCCAGCTCATCCCTACATGAGGGGGGTCAGCCCCAGCATTTT.

DNA of the CDR3: TGCAGCGTTAAGGACAGGGATCTCTGGGAGCAGTACTTC. It specifies CSVKDRDLWEQYF. The rearrangement links TRBV29-1 to TRBJ2-7, with 8 bases lining up with TRBD1. The CDR3 totals 13 residues. Germline CDR1 is SQVTM and CDR2 is ANQGSEA. V shed 5 bases, J shed 7 bases, and the junction held 10 bases outside the gene matches.

V gene TRBV6-2 or TRBV6-3 combines with J gene TRBJ2-5; 11 bases map to TRBD1. V shed 6 bases and J 3 bases; nucleotides not matched to a gene: 9. Germline CDR1 reads MNHEY; CDR2 reads SVGEGT. The CDR3 runs 16 residues. CDR3 in DNA: TGTGCCAGCAGACCTTCCGGGACAGGGGGAAAAGAGACCCAGTACTTC. Residues: CASRPSGTGGKETQYF.

This clonotype was seen a handful of times. V and J are TRBV20-1 and TRBJ2-1, with 9 bases aligning to TRBD2. This CDR3 is built from 14 residues. CDR1 DFQATT and CDR2 SNEGSKA come from the germline V gene (reference sequence). J was trimmed by 4 bases and V by 3 bases; bases with no gene match: 4. The CDR3 coding sequence is TGCAGTGCTAGGACGGGACTAGCTTACAATGAGCAGTTCTTC. This sequence encodes CSARTGLAYNEQFF.

The chain links TRBV21-1 to TRBJ2-5; TRBD1 is the table's D call and was not checked against the DNA. TRBV21-1 is an annotated pseudogene. The CDR3 totals 16 residues. This CDR3 reads CASSKVGEMNEETQYF. The CDR3 region has the DNA TGTGCCAGCAGCAAAGTGGGGGAGATGAACGAAGAGACCCAGTACTTC.

This clonotype was detected only a few times. The V gene is TRBV20-1, the J gene TRBJ1-5; 7 bases map to TRBD1. Trimming cost V 6 bases and J 2 bases; bases outside gene matches: 19. The V gene's germline CDR1 is DFQATT and CDR2 SNEGSKA (reference sequence). The CDR3 spans 18 residues. The CDR3 reads CSAARTDRADLGNQPQHF. CDR3 sequence (DNA): TGCAGTGCCGCGAGGACTGACAGGGCTGACCTGGGCAATCAGCCCCAGCATTTT.

CDR3 DNA sequence: TGTGCCAGCAGCCAAGGGACGGCGGGGTCCACAGATACGCAGTATTTT. Translated: CASSQGTAGSTDTQYF. The chain uses TRBV14 and TRBJ2-3; D is perhaps TRBD2 (6 bases). V was cut by 1 base and J by 2 bases, with 13 bases left in between. This CDR3 region has 16 residues. Looked up from germline, CDR1 is SGHDN and CDR2 is FVKESK.

The CDR3 region is CASSQERTGGFYGYTF. CDR3 DNA sequence: TGCGCCAGCAGCCAAGAACGGACAGGAGGCTTCTATGGCTACACCTTC. This rearrangement joins TRBV4-3 to TRBJ1-2; 7 bases line up with TRBD1. With 0 bases clipped from V and 4 bases from J, the junction kept 8 bases outside the gene matches. This CDR3 has 16 amino acids. CDR1 is LGHNA and CDR2 is YSLEER in the germline V gene.

The rearrangement joins TRBV2 to TRBJ2-5; D is possibly TRBD2 (6 bases). This CDR3 comprises 15 residues. Germline CDR1 SNHLY, CDR2 FYNNEI. Trimming took 4 bases from V and 7 from J, leaving 19 bases between them. The CDR3 DNA sequence: TGTGCCAGCAGTGGACTAGTGAGGCCCGGAGGGACCCAGTACTTC. Translated, it gives CASSGLVRPGGTQYF.

This clonotype was seen only a few times. The chain couples TRBV28 to TRBJ2-7; D unresolved. V was trimmed by 1 base and J by 3 bases, leaving 4 bases between them. Germline assignment: CDR1 MDHEN and CDR2 SYDVKM. This CDR3 is built from 12 residues. For the CDR3, the DNA is TGTGCCAGCAGTTTATTTGGCTACGAGCAGTACTTC. This codes for CASSLFGYEQYF. Drawing the rest from reference TRBV28 and TRBJ2-7, the complete variable domain is DVKVTQSSRYLVKRTGEKVFLECVQDMDHENMFWYRQDPGLGLRLIYFSYDVKMKEKGDIPEGYSVSREKKERFSLILESASTNQTSMYLCASSLFGYEQYFGPGTRLTVT.

This sequence joins TRBV12-3 or TRBV12-4 and TRBJ2-1; D remains unclear. V was cut by 3 bases and J by 9 bases, with 9 bases left in between. CDR3 length: 12 amino acids. The CDR3 bases are TGTGCCAGCAGTTTGTATGGTAGTGAGCAGTTCTTC. Its translation: CASSLYGSEQFF.

V is TRBV27 and J is TRBJ1-2; tentatively, D is TRBD1 (5 bases). Per germline, CDR1 MNHEY and CDR2 SMNVEV (reference sequence). V lost 2 bases and J lost 7, with 23 bases in between. The CDR3 consists of 17 residues. The DNA of the CDR3 is TGTGCCAGCAGTTTACCTACCGAGGGGAGGCCCCATTGTGGCTACACCTTC. Translating gives CASSLPTEGRPHCGYTF.

CDR3 bases: TGTGCCAGCTCCAATGGGGGCGGGCAGTACAATGAGCAGTTCTTC. Protein: CASSNGGGQYNEQFF. V is TRBV27 and J is TRBJ2-1; a possible D gene is TRBD1 (6 bases). CDR3 length equals 15 residues. V was cut by 8 bases and J by 4 bases, with 18 bases left in between. Germline V CDR1 and CDR2: MNHEY, SMNVEV (reference sequence).

This clonotype came up a few times. V is TRBV20-1 and J is TRBJ2-7; D is possibly TRBD1 (7 bases). The CDR3 extends over 14 amino acids. The germline gives CDR1 DFQATT, CDR2 SNEGSKA (reference sequence). V lost 6 bases and J lost 1, with 16 bases in between. CDR3 bases: TGCAGTGCCGCCGGAGGGGGCAGTTCCTACGAGCAGTACTTC. Translation: CSAAGGGSSYEQYF.

This clonotype has just a few counts. This chain joins TRBV6-4 and TRBJ2-1; 12 bases agree with TRBD2. The V segment lost 3 bases and the J segment 7 bases; nucleotides outside the gene matches: 4. CDR1 MRHNA and CDR2 SNTAGT come from the germline V gene. The CDR3 loop spans 15 amino acids. CDR3 region: CASSETSGGWNEQFF. The CDR3 DNA sequence: TGTGCCAGCAGTGAGACTAGCGGGGGATGGAATGAGCAGTTCTTC.

J is TRBJ1-5 and V is TRBV27, with a weak D call TRBD1 (5 bases). V lost 3 bases to trimming and J lost 7 bases, with 13 bases between them. This CDR3 comprises 14 residues. CDR1 and CDR2 from the germline V gene are MNHEY and SMNVEV (reference sequence). The DNA of the CDR3 is TGTGCCAGCAGTTTGTCAGGGCTTAGCCAGCCCCAGCATTTT. Encoded protein: CASSLSGLSQPQHF.

V is TRBV27 and J is TRBJ1-2, with D tentatively TRBD1 (6 bases). CDR1 is MNHEY, CDR2 SMNVEV, per germline (reference sequence). V was shortened by 3 bases and J by 7 bases, with 12 bases between the two germline ends. The CDR3 is 13 amino acids. This CDR3 is CASSFRGGGGYTF. The DNA for the CDR3 is TGTGCCAGCAGTTTTCGGGGGGGCGGTGGCTACACCTTC.

The CDR3 spells CASSPPLAVYNEQFF. The CDR3 nucleotides are TGTGCCAGCAGCCCCCCACTAGCGGTCTACAATGAGCAGTTCTTC. The rearrangement links TRBV28 to TRBJ2-1; TRBD2 matches 8 bases. Germline V gives CDR1 MDHEN, CDR2 SYDVKM. Trimming removed 6 bases from V and 3 bases from J; junction bases left unmatched: 7. There are 15 residues in the CDR3.

The chain combines TRBV29-1 with TRBJ1-1; D is perhaps TRBD1 (5 bases). Between the trimmed V and J ends, which lost 6 bases and 11 bases, there was a span of 13 bases. Germline V gene data show CDR1 as SQVTM and CDR2 as ANQGSEA. The CDR3 sequence is 10 residues long. The CDR3 protein is CSVSGMAAFF. The CDR3 region has the DNA TGCAGCGTCTCAGGGATGGCGGCTTTCTTT.

The chain joins TRBV6-5 to TRBJ1-4, with D unclear. The CDR3 is made up of 14 amino acids. V was pared by 0 bases and J by 6 bases, with 8 bases between. Germline values: CDR1 MNHEY, CDR2 SVGAGI. The CDR3 DNA is TGTGCCAGCAGTTACTCGAATGACCATGAAAAACTGTTTTTT. Translation: CASSYSNDHEKLFF.

Worth noting for this clonotype: This may be a read error: a much more frequent sequence differs by one nucleotide. This chain uses TRBV12-3 or TRBV12-4 with TRBJ2-6, with D uncertain. Trimming left V 2 bases short and J 3 bases short, with 2 bases between. The CDR3 is 13 amino acids. In nucleotides, the CDR3 is TGTGCCAGCAGTTTATTTGGGGCCAACGTCCTGACTTTC. This codes for CASSLFGANVLTF.

The chain recombines TRBV5-6 with TRBJ2-5; D may be TRBD1 (6 bases). The CDR3 consists of 17 residues. The germline gives CDR1 SGHDT, CDR2 YYEEEE. The V end lost 5 bases, the J end lost 11 bases, and 31 bases lay between the germline ends. Here the CDR3 reads CASSRLGQGIGYNEQYF. CDR3 coding DNA: TGTGCCAGCAGTCGCTTAGGGCAGGGGATTGGGTACAATGAGCAGTACTTC.

This chain connects TRBV7-8 to TRBJ2-5; 9 bases match TRBD1. Germline-derived CDR1 and CDR2 are SGHVS and FQNEAQ. This CDR3 comprises 16 residues. With 3 bases clipped from V and 11 bases from J, the junction kept 16 bases outside the gene matches. CDR3 bases: TGTGCCAGCAGCTTTCGGACAGGGGCCCCCTGGGATGAGCAGTACTTC. Its translation is CASSFRTGAPWDEQYF.

The chain is built from TRBV20-1 and TRBJ2-2; possibly TRBD1 or TRBD2 for D (5 bases each). This CDR3 is built from 17 residues. V was clipped by 1 base and J by 1 base, with 16 bases between them. Germline-derived CDR1 and CDR2 are DFQATT and SNEGSKA (reference sequence). CDR3 residues: CSARVGPGQENTGELFF. The CDR3 region has the DNA TGCAGTGCTAGAGTGGGGCCGGGGCAAGAGAACACCGGGGAGCTGTTTTTT.

The rearrangement uses TRBV7-2 and TRBJ2-3, with D possibly being TRBD1 (6 bases). The CDR3 length is 15 residues. Trimming took 5 bases from V and 5 from J, leaving 17 bases between them. Germline lookup yields CDR1 SGHTA and CDR2 FQGNSA. CDR3 amino acids: CASSPGQFTLDTQYF. In DNA form, the CDR3 reads TGTGCCAGCAGCCCCGGACAGTTTACCCTAGATACGCAGTATTTT.

Regarding this clonotype: A read error may account for a junction end that differs from germline. This chain links TRBV9 with TRBJ2-5, with 12 bases that match TRBD2. The end of the DNA is better explained by TRBJ2-7, so the J call may be wrong. The CDR3 consists of 16 residues. Germline lookup yields CDR1 SGDLS and CDR2 YYNGEE. CDR3 coding DNA: TGCGCCAGCAGCGTATCCCGGACTAGCGGGATACCCGAGCAGTACTTC. Its translation is CASSVSRTSGIPEQYF.

The V and J genes are TRBV9 and TRBJ2-4, with D perhaps TRBD1 (6 bases). The DNA end lines up better with TRBJ2-7; the J call may be wrong. The CDR3 sequence is 15 residues long. The germline V gene encodes CDR1 SGDLS and CDR2 YYNGEE. The DNA for the CDR3 is TGTGCCAGCAGCCCCCACAGGGAATCGGGCAACGAGCAGTACTTC. The encoded protein is CASSPHRESGNEQYF.